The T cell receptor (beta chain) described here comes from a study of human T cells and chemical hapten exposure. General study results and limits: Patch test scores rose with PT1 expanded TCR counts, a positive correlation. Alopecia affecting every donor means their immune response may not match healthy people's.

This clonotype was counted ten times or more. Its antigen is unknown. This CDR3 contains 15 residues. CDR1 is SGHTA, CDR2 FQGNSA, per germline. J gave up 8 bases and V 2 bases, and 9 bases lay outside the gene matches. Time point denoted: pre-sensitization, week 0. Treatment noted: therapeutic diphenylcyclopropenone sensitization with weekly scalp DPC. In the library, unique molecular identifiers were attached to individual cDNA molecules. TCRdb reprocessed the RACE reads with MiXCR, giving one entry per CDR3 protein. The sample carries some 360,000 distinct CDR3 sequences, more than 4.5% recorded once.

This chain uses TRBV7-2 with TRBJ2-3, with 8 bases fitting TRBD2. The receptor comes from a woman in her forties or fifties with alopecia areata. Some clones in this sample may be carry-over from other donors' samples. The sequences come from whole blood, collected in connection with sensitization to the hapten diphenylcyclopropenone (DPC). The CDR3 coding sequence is TGTGCCAGCAGCTTATTAGCGGGGTCGGTTATTACGCAGTATTTT. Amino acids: CASSLLAGSVITQYF.